This T cell receptor (beta chain) is drawn from a study of OX40 agonist ivuxolimab in advanced cancers. The protocol was immunoSEQ multiplex PCR, while the TCRdb copy is restricted to in-frame clones and leaves out a portion. Among over 25,000 clones listed, about 88% were seen once. Source: CD4+ or CD8+ T cells sorted from blood, taken in a trial of the OX40 agonist ivuxolimab. The source is an adult with an advanced solid tumor such as melanoma, head and neck, liver or kidney cancer.

The CDR3 region has the DNA TGTGCCAGCAGCCCCGGGACAGCTACTGAAGCTTTCTTT. It yields the protein CASSPGTATEAFF. The V and J genes are TRBV7-6 and TRBJ1-1; 7 bases line up with TRBD1. V lost 5 bases to trimming and J lost 5 bases; unmatched junction nucleotides: 5. In germline, CDR1 is SGHVS, CDR2 FNYEAQ. The CDR3 runs 13 residues.